Presented here are 30 T cell receptor beta chains from one specimen sequenced in a study of T cells after yellow fever vaccination. MiXCR, applied by TCRdb to the 5' RACE reads, yields one record per CDR3 protein. The table has 170,000 or so distinct CDR3 sequences, approximately 6.2% seen once; the top ten hold 2.5% to 3.5%. The specimen was CD4+ T cells sorted from PBMCs, collected on the day of the first yellow fever vaccination. These receptors were taken from a man aged 18 to 35 who received the YFV17D yellow fever vaccine.

This clonotype appeared many times. The V call is TRBV20-1, the J call TRBJ1-5; the D gene is possibly TRBD1 (5 bases). The CDR3 has 13 amino acids. Per the germline V gene, CDR1 is DFQATT and CDR2 is SNEGSKA (reference sequence). V lost 3 bases to trimming and J lost 2 bases, with 8 bases between them. CDR3 coding DNA: TGCAGTGCTAGCCGGGACCGCAATCAGCCCCAGCATTTT. Translated: CSASRDRNQPQHF.

This clonotype was picked up many times. The chain uses TRBV12-3 or TRBV12-4 and TRBJ1-5; 10 bases match TRBD1. Losses at the gene ends were 3 bases for V and 11 bases for J; bases not matched to a gene: 13. The CDR3 covers 16 residues. CDR3 in amino acids: CASSFLGQGNLLAQHF. The CDR3 DNA is TGTGCCAGCAGTTTCTTGGGACAGGGGAATCTGTTGGCCCAGCATTTT.

This chain uses TRBV15 with TRBJ1-3; 8 nucleotides align to TRBD1. Germline V CDR1 and CDR2: LNHNV, YYDKDF (reference sequence). With V trimmed by 4 bases and J by 2 bases, 4 bases remained unmatched. This CDR3 comprises 15 residues. The CDR3 loop reads CATSIEQGAGNTIYF. In DNA, the CDR3 is TGTGCCACCAGCATCGAACAGGGGGCTGGAAACACCATATATTTT.

Details on this clonotype: An end of the junction does not agree with germline; a read error may underlie this. The chain carries TRBV20-1 and TRBJ1-6; a possible D gene is TRBD1 (6 bases). Germline-derived CDR1 and CDR2 are DFQATT and SNEGSKA (reference sequence). This CDR3 has 13 amino acids. CDR3 coding DNA: TGCAGTGTCGGGGGCTCCTATAATTCACCCCTCTACTTT. It translates to CSVGGSYNSPLYF.

This clonotype showed up just a few times. This chain links TRBV7-3 with TRBJ1-1; D is uncertain. CDR3 size: 14 residues. Trimming stripped 0 bases from V and 3 bases from J, with 8 bases between. Germline CDR1 is SGHTA and CDR2 is FQGTGA. The CDR3 DNA is TGTGCCAGCAGCTTAACCCTCGGGGACACTGAAGCTTTCTTT. Translating gives CASSLTLGDTEAFF. The variable domain in full, with the rest retrieved from reference TRBV7-3 and TRBJ1-1, is GAGVSQTPSNKVTEKGKYVELRCDPISGHTALYWYRQSLGQGPEFLIYFQGTGAADDSGLPNDRFFAVRPEGSVSTLKIQRTERGDSAVYLCASSLTLGDTEAFFGQGTRLTVV.

This clonotype was seen ten or more times. The chain couples TRBV2 to TRBJ2-4; no definite D call. Germline V CDR1 and CDR2: SNHLY, FYNNEI. The CDR3 extends over 13 amino acids. V was cut by 5 bases and J by 3 bases, with 8 bases left in between. The CDR3 spells CASSSNVKNIQYF. The CDR3 nucleotides read TGTGCCAGCAGTAGTAATGTCAAAAACATTCAGTACTTC.

This clonotype was recorded at least ten times. The V call is TRBV5-1, the J call TRBJ2-3; D is unresolved. The CDR3 covers 14 residues. Between the trimmed V and J ends, which lost 1 base and 4 bases, there was a span of 10 bases. Germline loops: CDR1 SGHRS, CDR2 YFSETQ. The CDR3 spells CASSLLPAPDTQYF. In DNA, the CDR3 is TGCGCCAGCAGCTTGTTACCAGCCCCAGATACGCAGTATTTT.

This clonotype was observed many times. This chain uses TRBV10-3 with TRBJ1-5; D perhaps matches TRBD1 (6 bases). The CDR3 consists of 15 residues. V was clipped by 10 bases and J by 4 bases, with 20 bases between them. Germline V lookup: CDR1 ENHRY, CDR2 SYGVKD. This CDR3 is CASAVGGAGNQPQHF. CDR3 nucleotide sequence: TGTGCCAGCGCGGTCGGGGGGGCTGGGAATCAGCCCCAGCATTTT.

The rearrangement links TRBV5-1 to TRBJ2-3; D call uncertain. The CDR3 runs to 14 residues. V dropped 3 bases and J dropped 1 base, with 9 bases sitting between them. The V gene's germline CDR1 is SGHRS and CDR2 YFSETQ. As DNA, the CDR3 is TGCGCCAGCAGCTCCTCTTTCGGCACAGATACGCAGTATTTT. Translated, it gives CASSSSFGTDTQYF.

In this sample, this clonotype turned up many times. The genes are TRBV5-1 and TRBJ2-5; D is ambiguous. The germline V gene encodes CDR1 SGHRS and CDR2 YFSETQ. The CDR3 is made up of 13 amino acids. V lost 0 bases to trimming and J lost 7 bases, with 10 bases between them. The CDR3 spells CASSLDPSGTQYF. CDR3 DNA: TGCGCCAGCAGCTTGGACCCGAGTGGGACCCAGTACTTC.

About this clonotype: A much more abundant neighbour one base away suggests this may be a read error. The CDR3 sequence: CASSARGPYHSPLHF. CDR3 sequence (DNA): TGTGCCAGCAGTGCCAGGGGGCCGTATCATTCACCCCTCCACTTT. This chain joins TRBV2 and TRBJ1-6; TRBD1 matches at 8 bases. J lost 8 bases, V lost 4 bases, and 7 bases had no gene match. Germline V lookup: CDR1 SNHLY, CDR2 FYNNEI. The CDR3 sequence is 15 residues long.

Only a few counts were recorded for this clonotype. V usage is TRBV5-1 and J usage is TRBJ1-6; D unresolved. Trimming left V 0 bases short and J 8 bases short, with 9 bases between. The CDR3 runs to 14 residues. Germline V CDR1 and CDR2: SGHRS, YFSETQ. CDR3 region: CASSLGERYSPLHF. Written as DNA, the CDR3 is TGCGCCAGCAGCTTGGGGGAGAGATATTCACCCCTCCACTTT.

This clonotype was counted a few times. The genes are TRBV3-1 and TRBJ2-3; D unresolved. Trimming took 6 bases from V and 6 from J, leaving 10 bases between them. The germline V gene has CDR1 LGHDT and CDR2 YNNKEL (reference sequence). This CDR3 has 12 amino acids. CDR3 sequence reads: CASRLEGDTQYF. The CDR3 DNA reads TGTGCCAGCAGGTTGGAAGGCGATACGCAGTATTTT.

This clonotype was seen many times. This sequence joins TRBV5-1 and TRBJ2-1; D is unclear. The CDR3 is made up of 12 amino acids. Germline CDR1 reads SGHRS; CDR2 reads YFSETQ. Trimming cost V 2 bases and J 6 bases, with 6 bases left between them. CDR3 loop: CASSLGFNEQFF. The CDR3 nucleotides read TGCGCCAGCAGCTTAGGCTTCAATGAGCAGTTCTTC.

The chain links TRBV10-3 to TRBJ1-6; 7 bases are a match to TRBD1. The CDR3 is 14 amino acids. Germline V gives CDR1 ENHRY, CDR2 SYGVKD. The J segment lost 5 bases and the V segment lost 6 bases, leaving 4 bases of the junction unmatched. CDR3 loop: CAIRDGQDNSPLHF. The CDR3 DNA is TGTGCCATCAGAGATGGACAGGATAATTCACCCCTCCACTTT.

This clonotype has ten or more counts. V and J are TRBV10-3 and TRBJ2-7; 9 positions match TRBD1. Germline CDR1 ENHRY, CDR2 SYGVKD. The CDR3 runs 14 residues. J lost 3 bases, V lost 6 bases, and 6 bases had no gene match. CDR3 protein: CAISARQGDYEQYF. CDR3 DNA: TGTGCCATCAGCGCCCGACAGGGGGACTACGAGCAGTACTTC.

V gene TRBV10-3 combines with J gene TRBJ2-1; 8 bases are shared with TRBD1. This CDR3 is 17 amino acids long. The V segment lost 2 bases and the J segment 0 bases; nucleotides outside the gene matches: 6. The germline V gene encodes CDR1 ENHRY and CDR2 SYGVKD. CDR3 in amino acids: CAISEPLTGGSYNEQFF. In DNA, the CDR3 is TGTGCCATCAGTGAGCCACTTACAGGGGGCTCCTACAATGAGCAGTTCTTC.

V is TRBV10-2 and J is TRBJ2-3; 7 nucleotides align to TRBD2. The CDR3 is made up of 16 amino acids. J lost 2 bases, V lost 3 bases, and 8 bases had no gene match. CDR1 and CDR2 from the germline V gene are WSHSY and SAAADI. The CDR3 nucleotides read TGCGCCAGCAGTGAACGGAGCGGGACCTACACAGATACGCAGTATTTT. Protein: CASSERSGTYTDTQYF.

This clonotype was observed many times. The chain joins TRBV9 to TRBJ2-1; weak D call: TRBD1 (5 bases). There are 17 residues in the CDR3. V gave up 0 bases and J gave up 7 bases, with 20 bases separating them. Per germline, CDR1 SGDLS and CDR2 YYNGEE. CDR3 DNA sequence: TGTGCCAGCAGCGTAGGGGGCACGCCTAGGATTAGGAATGAGCAGTTCTTC. Translated: CASSVGGTPRIRNEQFF.

This clonotype was recorded at least ten times. The CDR3 protein is CASRGRMNTEAFF. CDR3 coding DNA: TGTGCCAGTCGGGGGAGGATGAACACTGAAGCTTTCTTT. J is TRBJ1-1 and V is TRBV2; D perhaps matches TRBD1 (5 bases). CDR1 and CDR2 (germline): SNHLY, FYNNEI. V lost 9 bases and J lost 0, with 11 bases in between. CDR3 length: 13 residues.

This clonotype was seen only a few times. V and J are TRBV3-1 and TRBJ2-2; D is uncertain. The CDR3 is 12 amino acids. The V end lost 0 bases, the J end lost 6 bases, and 2 bases lay between the germline ends. CDR1 is LGHDT, CDR2 YNNKEL, per germline (reference sequence). The CDR3 DNA is TGTGCCAGCAGCCAAGAAGCCGGGGAGCTGTTTTTT. Amino acid sequence: CASSQEAGELFF.

The table lists this clonotype with many counts. The chain recombines TRBV5-5 with TRBJ2-2, with D possibly being TRBD2 (6 bases). Trimming shortened V by 4 bases and J by 6 bases, and 16 bases separated the two germline ends. The CDR3 is 15 amino acids. CDR1 SGHKS and CDR2 YYEKEE come from the germline V gene (reference sequence). The CDR3 region is CASSPLGLSPGELFF. In DNA, the CDR3 is TGTGCCAGCAGCCCGTTGGGACTCTCCCCCGGGGAGCTGTTTTTT.

This sequence joins TRBV12-3 or TRBV12-4 and TRBJ2-7; tentatively, D is TRBD2 (5 bases). The V end was cut by 1 base, the J end by 5 bases, with 12 bases between. The CDR3 covers 14 residues. The CDR3 loop is CASSLEAASHEQYF. The CDR3, as DNA: TGTGCCAGCAGTTTAGAAGCGGCTTCCCACGAGCAGTACTTC.

This clonotype appeared many times. The chain carries TRBV7-2 and TRBJ1-5, with TRBD1 as a possible D gene (5 bases). CDR1 is SGHTA, CDR2 FQGNSA, per germline. The CDR3 is 14 residues long. V dropped 5 bases and J dropped 5 bases, with 13 bases sitting between them. CDR3 DNA sequence: TGTGCCAGCAGCCGAGCAGGGATACATCAGCCCCAGCATTTT. It yields the protein CASSRAGIHQPQHF.

This clonotype was found many times. This chain joins TRBV4-3 and TRBJ2-3; D remains ambiguous. V lost 4 bases to trimming and J lost 6 bases, with 11 bases between them. From germline, CDR1 is LGHNA and CDR2 YSLEER. The CDR3 totals 13 residues. The CDR3 here is CASSLRPGDTQYF. The CDR3 DNA reads as TGCGCCAGCAGCCTCCGACCCGGGGATACGCAGTATTTT.

This clonotype was picked up many times. The V and J genes are TRBV5-8 and TRBJ2-1; perhaps TRBD2 as D (5 bases). The germline V gene encodes CDR1 SGHTS and CDR2 YDEGEE. Trimming cost V 4 bases and J 12 bases, with 14 bases left between them. The CDR3 is 12 amino acids. The CDR3 region has the DNA TGTGCCAGCAGCCCGGACGGGGATAGGCAGTTCTTC. It encodes CASSPDGDRQFF. Filled out from reference TRBV5-8 and TRBJ2-1, the complete variable domain reads EAGVTQSPTHLIKTRGQQATLRCSPISGHTSVYWYQQALGLGLQFLLWYDEGEERNRGNFPPRFSGRQFPNYSSELNVNALELEDSALYLCASSPDGDRQFFGPGTRLTVL.

As for this clonotype: Being one base from a much bigger clone, this may be a read error. The genes are TRBV5-5 and TRBJ2-1, with D possibly matching TRBD2 (6 bases). This CDR3 has 15 residues. Per germline, CDR1 SGHKS and CDR2 YYEKEE (reference sequence). V was cut by 4 bases and J by 1 base, with 12 bases left in between. The CDR3 reads CASSVPGVSYNEQFF. The CDR3 DNA reads as TGTGCCAGCAGCGTACCGGGGGTTTCCTACAATGAGCAGTTCTTC.

The sample holds many counts of this clonotype. The chain links TRBV20-1 to TRBJ2-3; 9 bases are a match to TRBD1. CDR1 is DFQATT and CDR2 is SNEGSKA in the germline V gene (reference sequence). The CDR3 has 15 amino acids. The ends lost 3 bases at V and 6 bases at J; junction bases unmatched: 10. The chain's CDR3 is CSASGAQGAYDTQYF. DNA of the CDR3: TGCAGTGCTAGTGGCGCACAGGGGGCTTACGATACGCAGTATTTT.

The chain uses TRBV6-5 and TRBJ2-1; 12 nucleotides align to TRBD2. The germline V gene has CDR1 MNHEY and CDR2 SVGAGI. The CDR3 is made up of 16 amino acids. Trimming took 0 bases from V and 6 from J; bases not matched to a gene: 3. The CDR3 DNA reads TGTGCCAGCAGTTACTCGGCTAGCGGGGGGGCCAATGAGCAGTTCTTC. This translates into CASSYSASGGANEQFF.

In its sample, this clonotype was seen many times. The chain couples TRBV7-2 to TRBJ2-1, with 10 bases fitting TRBD1. The CDR3 covers 16 residues. The ends lost 4 bases at V and 4 bases at J; junction bases unmatched: 7. Germline CDR1 is SGHTA and CDR2 is FQGNSA. CDR3 region: CASSSATGGAYNEQFF. The CDR3 DNA is TGTGCCAGCAGCTCAGCGACAGGGGGCGCTTACAATGAGCAGTTCTTC.